This record looks at one T cell receptor (beta chain) sequence and its context. The antigen is unknown. The CDR3 totals 13 residues. Germline V gene lookup returns CDR1 MDHEN and CDR2 SYDVKM. V gave up 10 bases and J gave up 2 bases, with 9 bases separating them. Extracted from the samples, RNA was reverse transcribed into cDNA to serve as the sequencing template. Repertoires were generated with immunoSEQ multiplex PCR, while TCRdb's copy carries only in-frame clones and drops some. The sample has 95,000 to 100,000 clones; roughly 56% are singletons. The source of the sample is a study of CD8+ T cells in alopecia areata. General study points: Expanded CD8+ clones among the top 100, and scalp clonality, were significantly decreased by tofacitinib. Lesional scalp, notably in alopecia totalis/universalis, had clonality above that of normal scalp.

The sample's treatment: oral pan-JAK inhibitor, 5-10 mg twice daily. Isolation of CD4+ and CD8+ T cells from PBMCs was achieved by sorting. This chain links TRBV28 with TRBJ2-6; D ambiguous. The receptor was isolated from a human donor with alopecia areata. This sample comprised CD8+ T cells sorted from blood, obtained between weeks 55 and 65, from a patient treated with tofacitinib. For the CDR3, the DNA is TGTGCCACCCACTTACCTGGGGCCAACGTCCTGACTTTC. This gives the protein CATHLPGANVLTF.